This TCR beta chain is from a study of blood T cell repertoires in COVID-19 (dated by TCRdb to 2018 to 2021). Study-wide context: Samples from collaborators originated in the United States, Italy and Spain and spanned both the acute and convalescent phases of COVID-19. The prospective study material was composed of cDNA or gDNA derived from T cells, B-cell-depleted T cells, or PBMCs. The dataset comprised deeply sampled blood TCRbeta repertoires from subjects exposed to, actively infected with, or recovered from COVID-19. A freely available public database, intended as a resource for researchers studying the immune response to SARS-CoV-2, is where the repertoires were released. Samples came from the ongoing ImmuneRACE study (first 160 participants) plus 1,254 subjects from 6 global collaborators. Nearly every sample came with metadata listing a de-identified subject ID, COVID-19 status, age in years and sex. Where HLA class I and class II types were available, the types were taken from metadata supplied by the sample provider, not from assay-based typing.

Collaborating institutions collected whole blood in K2EDTA tubes following their own protocols. For TCRbeta analysis, collaborators shipped samples in one of three forms: frozen whole blood, isolated PBMCs, or DNA extracted from either of those sample types. Broad study findings and their caveats: How much clinical and demographic metadata was included differed by source and by participant, and the metadata was provided uncurated.

TCRbeta CDR3 regions were amplified from genomic DNA by means of the immunoSEQ Assay, a bias-controlled multiplex PCR. The paper's data handling went like this. Nucleated cell counts per sample were estimated from amplification of reference gene primers within the assay. Sequence reads were collapsed and filtered to measure the absolute abundance of every unique TCRbeta CDR3 rearrangement. For each sample, productive Simpson clonality was calculated as the square root of Simpson's diversity index across productive rearrangements. TCRdb took over this immuneACCESS table, retaining in-frame rearrangements with V and J assigned. Such tables are incomplete; in checked studies, under half of the missing clones stem from an unresolved V gene, and the remainder is unexplained. Clone size and V and J calls were adopted from that table, with D and trimming inferred from the DNA. The sample profile shows 150,000 to 200,000 clones; about nine tenths of them were found once. The ten most abundant clones make up roughly 2% of the sample.

Details on this clone: It has no known antigen specificity. Base qualities were left out, and no much larger clone turns up one base away.

This clonotype originated in a man aged 65 to 79 with active or convalescent COVID-19. Sequencing input: peripheral blood.

The sequence in DNA is TGTGCCACCAGCAAAGGACAGGGTCCCCACGAGCAGTACTTC. Its protein reads: CATSKGQGPHEQYF. Recombination joined TRBV15 with TRBJ2-7, with TRBD1 identical over 8 junction bases. Relative to germline, V is missing 4 bases and J is missing 5 bases, with 7 bases of the junction outside any gene match. The CDR3, from cysteine to phenylalanine, totals 14 residues. CDR3 DNA only is kept here, 42 bases in frame from base 1. In the germline V gene (reference sequence), CDR1 corresponds to LNHNV and CDR2 to YYDKDF.